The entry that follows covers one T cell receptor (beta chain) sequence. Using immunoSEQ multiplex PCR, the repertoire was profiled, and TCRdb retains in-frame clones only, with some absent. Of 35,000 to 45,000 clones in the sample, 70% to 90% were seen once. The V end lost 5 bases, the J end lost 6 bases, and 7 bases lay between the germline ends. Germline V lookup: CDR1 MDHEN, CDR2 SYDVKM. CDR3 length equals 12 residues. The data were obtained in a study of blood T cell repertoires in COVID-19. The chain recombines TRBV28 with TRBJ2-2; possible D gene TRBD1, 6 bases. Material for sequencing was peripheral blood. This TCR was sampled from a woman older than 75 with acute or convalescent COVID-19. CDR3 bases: TGTGCCAGCAGTGGGGGCCCCGGGGAGCTGTTTTTT. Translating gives CASSGGPGELFF.